This T cell receptor beta chain comes out of a study of CD8 T cells in ankylosing spondylitis. Trimming at V came to 3 bases and at J to 3 bases, leaving 10 bases not matched to a gene. The CDR3 consists of 18 residues. Germline-derived CDR1 and CDR2 are MGHRA and YSYEKL. Each CDR3 protein gets one entry after TCRdb re-called the 5' RACE reads with MiXCR. The sample holds about 360,000 distinct CDR3 sequences, approximately 22% seen once. This clonotype has only a few counts. The chain has TRBV4-1 and TRBJ2-1; 11 positions match TRBD2. The sequenced sample consisted of blood, either unsorted or a sorted T cell fraction (not recorded which). This TCR came from a male donor with ankylosing spondylitis or in good health (not recorded which). CDR3 loop: CASSHSFPTSGGYNEQFF. DNA for the CDR3: TGCGCCAGCAGCCACTCCTTCCCCACTAGCGGGGGCTACAATGAGCAGTTCTTC.